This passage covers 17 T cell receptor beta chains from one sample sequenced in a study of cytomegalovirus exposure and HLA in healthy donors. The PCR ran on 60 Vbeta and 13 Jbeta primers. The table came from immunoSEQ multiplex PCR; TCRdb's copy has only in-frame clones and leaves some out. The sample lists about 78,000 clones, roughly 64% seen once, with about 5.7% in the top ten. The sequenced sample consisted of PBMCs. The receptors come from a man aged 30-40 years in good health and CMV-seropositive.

The DNA of the CDR3 is TGTGCCAGCAGTGTGGGGGGGCCGAACACTGAAGCTTTCTTT. This codes for CASSVGGPNTEAFF. This chain uses TRBV2 with TRBJ1-1; D is perhaps TRBD1 (6 bases). Per the germline V gene, CDR1 is SNHLY and CDR2 is FYNNEI. The CDR3 covers 14 residues. V lost 4 bases and J lost 1, with 10 bases in between.

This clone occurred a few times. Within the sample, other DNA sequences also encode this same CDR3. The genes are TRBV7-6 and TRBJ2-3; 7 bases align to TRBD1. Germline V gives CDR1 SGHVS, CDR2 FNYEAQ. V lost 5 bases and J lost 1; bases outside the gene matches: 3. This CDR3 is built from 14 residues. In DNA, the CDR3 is TGTGCCAGCAGCCTAGGGACAGGCACAGATACGCAGTATTTT. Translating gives CASSLGTGTDTQYF.

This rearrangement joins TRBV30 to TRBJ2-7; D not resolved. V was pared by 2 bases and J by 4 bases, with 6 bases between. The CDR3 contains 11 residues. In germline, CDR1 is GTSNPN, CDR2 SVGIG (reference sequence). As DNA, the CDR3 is TGTGCCTGGAGTCCCCAATACGAGCAGTACTTC. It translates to CAWSPQYEQYF.

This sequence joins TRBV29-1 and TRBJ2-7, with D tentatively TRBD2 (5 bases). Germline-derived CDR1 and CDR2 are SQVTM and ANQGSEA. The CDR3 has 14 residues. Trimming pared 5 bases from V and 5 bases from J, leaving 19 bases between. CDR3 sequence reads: CSVRRETRANEQYF. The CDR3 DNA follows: TGCAGCGTTAGAAGGGAAACTAGGGCCAACGAGCAGTACTTC.

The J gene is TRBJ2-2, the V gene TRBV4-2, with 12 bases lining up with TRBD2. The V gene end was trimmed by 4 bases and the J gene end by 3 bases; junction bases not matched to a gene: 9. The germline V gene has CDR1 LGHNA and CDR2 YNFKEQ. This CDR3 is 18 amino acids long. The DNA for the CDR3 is TGTGCCAGCAGCCCCGGAGGTCTAGCGGGAGGGCACACCGGGGAGCTGTTTTTT. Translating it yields CASSPGGLAGGHTGELFF.

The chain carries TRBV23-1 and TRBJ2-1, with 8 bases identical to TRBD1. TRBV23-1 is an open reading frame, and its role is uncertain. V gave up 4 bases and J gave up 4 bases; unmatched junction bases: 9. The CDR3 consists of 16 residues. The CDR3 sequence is CASSPHRGTYYNEQFF. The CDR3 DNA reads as TGCGCCAGCAGTCCCCACAGGGGGACATATTACAATGAGCAGTTCTTC.

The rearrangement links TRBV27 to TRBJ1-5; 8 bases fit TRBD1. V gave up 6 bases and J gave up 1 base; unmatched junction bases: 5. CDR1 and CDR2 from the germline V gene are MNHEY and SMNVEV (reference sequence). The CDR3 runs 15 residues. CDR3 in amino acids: CASRTGVRSNQPQHF. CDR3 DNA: TGTGCCAGCAGGACAGGGGTTCGGAGCAATCAGCCCCAGCATTTT.

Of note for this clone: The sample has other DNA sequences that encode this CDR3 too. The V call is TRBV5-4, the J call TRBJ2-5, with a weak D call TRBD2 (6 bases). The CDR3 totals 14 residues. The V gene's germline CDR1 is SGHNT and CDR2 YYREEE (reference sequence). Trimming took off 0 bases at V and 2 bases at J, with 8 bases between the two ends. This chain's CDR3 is CASSLAGGQETQYF. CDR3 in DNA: TGTGCCAGCAGCTTGGCCGGGGGTCAAGAGACCCAGTACTTC.

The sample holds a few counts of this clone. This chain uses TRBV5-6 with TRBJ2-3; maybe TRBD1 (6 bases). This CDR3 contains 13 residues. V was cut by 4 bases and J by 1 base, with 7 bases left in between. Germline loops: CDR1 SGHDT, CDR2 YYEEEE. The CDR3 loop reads CASSDRRTDTQYF. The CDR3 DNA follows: TGTGCCAGCAGCGACAGGCGCACAGATACGCAGTATTTT.

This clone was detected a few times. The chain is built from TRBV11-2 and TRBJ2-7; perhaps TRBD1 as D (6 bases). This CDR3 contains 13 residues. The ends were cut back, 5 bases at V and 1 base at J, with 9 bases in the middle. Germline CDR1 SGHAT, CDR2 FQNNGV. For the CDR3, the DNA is TGTGCCAGCAGCCTGGACAGTTCCTACGAGCAGTACTTC. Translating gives CASSLDSSYEQYF.

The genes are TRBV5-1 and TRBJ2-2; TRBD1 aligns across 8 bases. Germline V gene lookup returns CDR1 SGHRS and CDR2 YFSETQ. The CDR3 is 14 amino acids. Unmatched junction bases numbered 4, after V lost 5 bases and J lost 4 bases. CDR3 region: CASRAGGSTGELFF. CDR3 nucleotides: TGCGCCAGCAGGGCAGGGGGCAGCACCGGGGAGCTGTTTTTT. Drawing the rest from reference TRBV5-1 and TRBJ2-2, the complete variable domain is KAGVTQTPRYLIKTRGQQVTLSCSPISGHRSVSWYQQTPGQGLQFLFEYFSETQRNKGNFPGRFSGRQFSNSRSEMNVSTLELGDSALYLCASRAGGSTGELFFGEGSRLTVL.

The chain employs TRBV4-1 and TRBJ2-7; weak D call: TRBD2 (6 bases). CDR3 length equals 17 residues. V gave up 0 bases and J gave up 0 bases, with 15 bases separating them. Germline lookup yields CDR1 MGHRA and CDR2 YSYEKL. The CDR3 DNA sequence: TGCGCCAGCAGCCAAGAAGGTCTGGCGGGGAGCTCCTACGAGCAGTACTTC. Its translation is CASSQEGLAGSSYEQYF.

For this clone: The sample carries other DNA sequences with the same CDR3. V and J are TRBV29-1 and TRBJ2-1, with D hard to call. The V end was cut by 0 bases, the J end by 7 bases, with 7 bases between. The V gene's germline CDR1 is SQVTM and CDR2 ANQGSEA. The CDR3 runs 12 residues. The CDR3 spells CSVEEQENEQFF. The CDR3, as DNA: TGCAGCGTTGAAGAGCAGGAAAATGAGCAGTTCTTC.

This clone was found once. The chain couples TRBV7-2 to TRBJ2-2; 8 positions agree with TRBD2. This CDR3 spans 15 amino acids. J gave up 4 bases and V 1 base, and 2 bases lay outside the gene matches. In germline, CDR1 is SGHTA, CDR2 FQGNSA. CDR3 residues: CASSLDSGATGELFF. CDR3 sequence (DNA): TGTGCCAGCAGCTTAGATAGCGGGGCCACCGGGGAGCTGTTTTTT.

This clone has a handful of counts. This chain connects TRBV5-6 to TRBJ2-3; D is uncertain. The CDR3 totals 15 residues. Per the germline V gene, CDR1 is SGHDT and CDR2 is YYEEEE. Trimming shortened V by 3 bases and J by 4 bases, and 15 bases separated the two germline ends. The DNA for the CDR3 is TGTGCCAGCAGCTCTAAAAGTCCGGTCGCAGATACGCAGTATTTT. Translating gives CASSSKSPVADTQYF.

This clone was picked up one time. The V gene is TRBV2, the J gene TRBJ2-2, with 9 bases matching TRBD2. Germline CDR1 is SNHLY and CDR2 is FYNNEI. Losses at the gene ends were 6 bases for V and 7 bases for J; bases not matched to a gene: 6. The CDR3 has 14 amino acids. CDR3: CASSLSGGSGELFF. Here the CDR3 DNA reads TGTGCCAGCAGCCTTAGCGGGGGTAGCGGGGAGCTGTTTTTT.

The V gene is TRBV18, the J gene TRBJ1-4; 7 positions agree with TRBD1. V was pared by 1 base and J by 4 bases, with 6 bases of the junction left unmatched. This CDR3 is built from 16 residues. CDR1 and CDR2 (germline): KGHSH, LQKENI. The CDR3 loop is CASSPQRGLVNEKLFF. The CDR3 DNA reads TGTGCCAGCTCACCACAGAGGGGGCTTGTTAATGAAAAACTGTTTTTT.